The next 15 T cell receptor beta chains were all read from a single sample in a study of Graves' ophthalmopathy and Graves' hyperthyroidism. The study amplified TCR beta CDR3 regions using RNA transcripts. In the first round, RT-PCR was carried out with HTBI primers, and a multiplex PCR formed the second round. Each CDR3 protein is one row after TCRdb ran MiXCR on the multiplex PCR reads. Of fewer than 400,000 distinct CDR3 sequences in the sample, approximately 16% were seen once. Sample: peripheral blood. These receptors all stem from a woman aged 18-35 years with Graves' ophthalmopathy.

The chain joins TRBV30 to TRBJ1-1; 7 bases match TRBD1. The CDR3 length is 15 residues. V was clipped by 4 bases and J by 0 bases; unmatched bases: 8. Germline CDR1 is GTSNPN and CDR2 is SVGIG (reference sequence). CDR3 bases: TGTGCCTGGACATGGGGGGACAGTATGAACACTGAAGCTTTCTTT. Translating it yields CAWTWGDSMNTEAFF.

This clonotype was seen ten or more times. The rearrangement uses TRBV6-2 or TRBV6-3 and TRBJ2-3; tentatively, D is TRBD2 (6 bases). From germline, CDR1 is MNHEY and CDR2 SVGEGT. The CDR3 runs to 17 residues. The ends were cut back, 2 bases at V and 2 bases at J, with 17 bases in the middle. The CDR3 DNA reads as TGTGCCAGCAGTTACGACGGGACTTTTGGTACCACAGATACGCAGTATTTT. Translating it yields CASSYDGTFGTTDTQYF.

This clonotype was observed many times. The V call is TRBV14, the J call TRBJ2-7, with a weak D call TRBD2 (7 bases). V lost 4 bases to trimming and J lost 3 bases, with 19 bases between them. Germline lookup yields CDR1 SGHDN and CDR2 FVKESK. The CDR3 length is 16 residues. The CDR3 protein is CASSPSGGSRSYEQYF. The CDR3 DNA sequence: TGTGCCAGCAGCCCCTCGGGGGGCAGCCGAAGCTACGAGCAGTACTTC.

This clonotype was observed many times. This chain connects TRBV6-2 or TRBV6-3 to TRBJ1-1; no clear D. Looked up from germline, CDR1 is MNHEY and CDR2 is SVGEGT. The CDR3 is made up of 15 amino acids. V lost 6 bases and J lost 0, with 14 bases in between. DNA of the CDR3: TGTGCCAGCAGGAAATTGGCAGGAATGAACACTGAAGCTTTCTTT. Its protein product is CASRKLAGMNTEAFF.

This clonotype was counted many times. This chain joins TRBV5-1 and TRBJ2-2; TRBD1 aligns across 11 bases. The CDR3 has 14 amino acids. Germline V CDR1 and CDR2: SGHRS, YFSETQ. With 4 bases clipped from V and 7 bases from J, the junction kept 3 bases outside the gene matches. CDR3 sequence (DNA): TGCGCCAGCAGCGGACAGGGGGCATTCGGGGAGCTGTTTTTT. As protein: CASSGQGAFGELFF.

This sequence joins TRBV7-9 and TRBJ2-7, with a weak D call TRBD2 (6 bases). Germline V lookup: CDR1 SEHNR, CDR2 FQNEAQ (reference sequence). V lost 5 bases, J lost 5 bases, and 19 bases lay in between. This CDR3 has 15 amino acids. The CDR3 DNA follows: TGTGCCAGCAGCCGGACCGGGACTCCCTCGGACGAGCAGTACTTC. It specifies CASSRTGTPSDEQYF.

This clonotype was detected many times. The rearrangement links TRBV20-1 to TRBJ1-5; weak D call: TRBD1 (6 bases). Per germline, CDR1 DFQATT and CDR2 SNEGSKA (reference sequence). V shed 0 bases and J shed 5 bases, with 14 bases lying between them. The length of the CDR3 is 15 residues. The CDR3 coding sequence is TGCAGTGCTAGAGATCCCTCGGGGGCCGATCAGCCCCAGCATTTT. Residues: CSARDPSGADQPQHF.

The count of this clonotype is one. The chain couples TRBV6-2 or TRBV6-3 to TRBJ2-2; D uncertain. Per the germline V gene, CDR1 is MNHEY and CDR2 is SVGEGT. CDR3 size: 13 residues. V was trimmed by 10 bases and J by 3 bases, leaving 12 bases between them. The CDR3 here is CAITWSHTGELFF. The CDR3 DNA reads TGTGCCATCACCTGGTCCCACACCGGGGAGCTGTTTTTT.

This clonotype was counted many times. This chain joins TRBV20-1 and TRBJ1-5; no definite D call. This CDR3 is built from 13 residues. V was cut by 3 bases and J by 1 base, with 7 bases left in between. From germline, CDR1 is DFQATT and CDR2 SNEGSKA (reference sequence). CDR3 bases: TGCAGTGCTAGTATGGGAAGCAATCAGCCCCAGCATTTT. This gives the protein CSASMGSNQPQHF.

In this sample, this clonotype turned up many times. This rearrangement joins TRBV28 to TRBJ2-4; D may match TRBD1 or TRBD2 (6 bases each). This CDR3 has 17 residues. Germline V CDR1 and CDR2: MDHEN, SYDVKM. V was trimmed by 2 bases and J by 3 bases, leaving 17 bases between them. The CDR3 DNA reads TGTGCCAGCAGTTTAGGGGGGCTCGCCCTAGTCAAAAACATTCAGTACTTC. Amino acids: CASSLGGLALVKNIQYF. The variable domain in full, with the rest retrieved from reference TRBV28 and TRBJ2-4, is DVKVTQSSRYLVKRTGEKVFLECVQDMDHENMFWYRQDPGLGLRLIYFSYDVKMKEKGDIPEGYSVSREKKERFSLILESASTNQTSMYLCASSLGGLALVKNIQYFGAGTRLSVL.

V is TRBV20-1 and J is TRBJ1-3; unclear D gene. V was clipped by 2 bases and J by 4 bases, with 18 bases between them. CDR1 DFQATT and CDR2 SNEGSKA come from the germline V gene (reference sequence). The CDR3 contains 16 residues. CDR3 sequence (DNA): TGCAGTGCTAGACTCCCCGGTTCCCGAACAGGAAACACCATATATTTT. Protein sequence: CSARLPGSRTGNTIYF.

This clonotype was seen repeatedly, ten times or more. The chain employs TRBV6-1 and TRBJ2-7; 7 nucleotides line up with TRBD1. Germline V gene sequence: CDR1 MNHNS, CDR2 SASEGT. V lost 6 bases to trimming and J lost 3 bases; unmatched junction nucleotides: 8. This CDR3 is 14 amino acids long. As DNA, the CDR3 is TGTGCCAGCAGACGCGACAGGGTAGTCTACGAGCAGTACTTC. Amino acids: CASRRDRVVYEQYF.

At least ten counts were recorded for this clonotype. The V and J genes are TRBV5-1 and TRBJ1-1; D possibly corresponds to TRBD1 (5 bases). The CDR3 totals 15 residues. Trimming cost V 0 bases and J 0 bases, with 9 bases left between them. Germline CDR1 reads SGHRS; CDR2 reads YFSETQ. The CDR3 here is CASSLEQAMNTEAFF. CDR3 DNA sequence: TGCGCCAGCAGCTTGGAACAGGCCATGAACACTGAAGCTTTCTTT. Combining the CDR3 with reference TRBV5-1 and TRBJ1-1 gives the whole variable domain KAGVTQTPRYLIKTRGQQVTLSCSPISGHRSVSWYQQTPGQGLQFLFEYFSETQRNKGNFPGRFSGRQFSNSRSEMNVSTLELGDSALYLCASSLEQAMNTEAFFGQGTRLTVV.

This clonotype occurred many times. This rearrangement joins TRBV20-1 to TRBJ2-5; TRBD2 might be the D (6 bases). From germline, CDR1 is DFQATT and CDR2 SNEGSKA (reference sequence). The CDR3 has 13 residues. Trimming removed 5 bases from V and 5 bases from J, with 15 bases in between. CDR3 sequence reads: CSARRGPHETQYF. The CDR3 region has the DNA TGCAGTGCTCGGAGGGGACCCCATGAGACCCAGTACTTC.

The V and J genes are TRBV12-3 or TRBV12-4 and TRBJ1-1; 7 positions match TRBD1. Trimming removed 6 bases from V and 11 bases from J; junction bases left unmatched: 24. The CDR3 is made up of 17 amino acids. CDR3 amino acids: CASSRYSRAAEQGKAFF. The CDR3 DNA reads TGTGCCAGCAGCCGGTATTCCCGGGCCGCCGAACAGGGGAAGGCTTTCTTT.